The TCR beta chain described here comes from a study of blood T cell repertoires in COVID-19. Study background: Italy, Spain and the United States were the sources of the convalescent and acute COVID-19 samples. T cells, B-cell-depleted T cells, or PBMCs provided the cDNA or gDNA that served as material.

Original processing methods: Reference gene primer amplification yielded estimated nucleated cell counts. Using immunoSEQ multiplex PCR, the repertoire was profiled, and TCRdb retains in-frame clones only, with some absent. V, J and clone size derive from that table, while D and trimming were established from the DNA sequence. The sample includes over 50,000 clones, more than 75% of them seen just once. Germline V gene lookup returns CDR1 MNHEY and CDR2 SVGAGI. V dropped 0 bases and J dropped 7 bases, with 13 bases sitting between them. The CDR3 covers 14 residues. Sequenced sample: peripheral blood. This chain connects TRBV6-5 to TRBJ2-7; D gene uncertain. The source of this sequence is a human donor in a cohort sampled during active COVID-19. CDR3 DNA: TGTGCCAGCAGTTACTCGCGACTGCCCGGGGAGCAGTACTTC. It translates to CASSYSRLPGEQYF.